Following are 30 T cell receptor beta chains from one sample sequenced in a study of cytomegalovirus exposure and HLA in healthy donors (dated by TCRdb to the late 2010s). The receptor library was made with the immunoSEQ multiplex PCR assay. A mixture of 60 forward primers for TCR Vbeta segments and 13 reverse primers for TCR Jbeta segments was used in the multiplex PCR. TCRdb re-hosts the immuneACCESS table, in-frame sequences only. Its copies lack some clones; in the studies checked, an unresolved V gene accounts for under half of them, and the cause for the rest is not known. This sample gives 100,000 to 150,000 clones in total; about 80% of them show up just once. Of the sample, approximately 10% is held by the ten largest clones. Sequencing was done on a sample of PBMCs. These receptors were obtained from a young man in good health and CMV-seropositive.

V usage is TRBV5-1 and J usage is TRBJ2-3, with TRBD2 matching 8 bases. The CDR3 runs 15 residues. J gave up 3 bases and V 1 base, and 4 bases lay outside the gene matches. Germline CDR1 reads SGHRS; CDR2 reads YFSETQ. CDR3 sequence (DNA): TGCGCCAGCAGCTTGACGGGAGGGGCGACAGATACGCAGTATTTT. It codes for CASSLTGGATDTQYF.

V and J are TRBV5-1 and TRBJ1-2; 7 bases match TRBD1. Per germline, CDR1 SGHRS and CDR2 YFSETQ. Trimming at V came to 4 bases and at J to 3 bases, leaving 6 bases not matched to a gene. The CDR3 length is 14 residues. This chain's CDR3 is CASSPSGQYYGYTF. The CDR3 DNA reads as TGCGCCAGCAGCCCGTCGGGACAGTACTATGGCTACACCTTC.

The J gene is TRBJ1-1, the V gene TRBV9, with TRBD1 identical over 9 bases. The CDR3 has 18 amino acids. V was pared by 5 bases and J by 0 bases, with 14 bases of the junction left unmatched. In germline, CDR1 is SGDLS, CDR2 YYNGEE. CDR3 sequence (DNA): TGTGCCAGCAGTCGTGACAGGGGGTATACCGTTATGAACACTGAAGCTTTCTTT. Translating it yields CASSRDRGYTVMNTEAFF. The variable domain in full, with the rest retrieved from reference TRBV9 and TRBJ1-1, is DSGVTQTPKHLITATGQRVTLRCSPRSGDLSVYWYQQSLDQGLQFLIQYYNGEERAKGNILERFSAQQFPDLHSELNLSSLELGDSALYFCASSRDRGYTVMNTEAFFGQGTRLTVV.

J is TRBJ1-4 and V is TRBV10-3, with D tentatively TRBD1 (5 bases). V was shortened by 6 bases and J by 8 bases, with 16 bases between the two germline ends. This CDR3 is built from 14 residues. CDR1 is ENHRY and CDR2 is SYGVKD in the germline V gene. The CDR3 is CAIRADSMGEKLFF. CDR3 coding DNA: TGTGCCATCAGGGCAGACAGTATGGGGGAAAAACTGTTTTTT.

CDR3 in amino acids: CSVEDGGHTEAFF. In DNA, the CDR3 is TGCAGCGTTGAAGACGGGGGTCACACTGAAGCTTTCTTT. The chain uses TRBV29-1 and TRBJ1-1; D is possibly TRBD1 (5 bases). V lost 0 bases and J 3 bases, leaving 8 bases between the germline ends. There are 13 residues in the CDR3. Germline CDR1 and CDR2: SQVTM and ANQGSEA.

This chain uses TRBV6-5 with TRBJ2-7; 7 bases match TRBD1. In germline, CDR1 is MNHEY, CDR2 SVGAGI. The CDR3 loop spans 13 amino acids. The V and J ends lost 4 bases and 3 bases, in that order; junction bases with no gene match: 3. The CDR3 here is CASSFAGGYEQYF. The CDR3 DNA follows: TGTGCCAGCAGTTTTGCAGGGGGCTACGAGCAGTACTTC.

The chain joins TRBV5-1 to TRBJ2-1; D ambiguous. This CDR3 has 11 residues. CDR1 is SGHRS, CDR2 YFSETQ, per germline. Between the trimmed V and J ends, which lost 0 bases and 10 bases, there was a span of 5 bases. In DNA form, the CDR3 reads TGCGCCAGCAGCTTGGGGCGGGAGCAGTTCTTC. The encoded protein is CASSLGREQFF.

The CDR3 DNA reads TGTGCCAGCAGCTTAAACGCGGGAGAGACAGAGCAGTACTTC. Its translation is CASSLNAGETEQYF. This rearrangement joins TRBV7-8 to TRBJ2-7, with 7 bases matching TRBD2. Germline V gene data show CDR1 as SGHVS and CDR2 as FQNEAQ. This CDR3 has 14 residues. V lost 2 bases to trimming and J lost 7 bases; unmatched junction nucleotides: 8.

The rearrangement uses TRBV9 and TRBJ1-1; D is possibly TRBD1 (6 bases). CDR1 SGDLS and CDR2 YYNGEE come from the germline V gene. V lost 0 bases and J lost 3, with 9 bases in between. The CDR3 is made up of 14 amino acids. This CDR3 is CASSVVAGDTEAFF. The CDR3 DNA reads TGTGCCAGCAGCGTAGTCGCAGGGGACACTGAAGCTTTCTTT.

This rearrangement joins TRBV27 to TRBJ2-7, with D perhaps TRBD2 (6 bases). V lost 5 bases to trimming and J lost 3 bases, with 11 bases between them. CDR1 is MNHEY and CDR2 is SMNVEV in the germline V gene (reference sequence). The CDR3 is 13 amino acids. The CDR3 region has the DNA TGTGCCAGCAGTGAAGGAGGGGTCTACGAGCAGTACTTC. Protein product: CASSEGGVYEQYF.

This rearrangement joins TRBV9 to TRBJ1-4, with TRBD1 matching over 8 bases. Germline V CDR1 and CDR2: SGDLS, YYNGEE. With V trimmed by 3 bases and J by 10 bases, 5 bases remained unmatched. The CDR3 spans 13 residues. The CDR3 region is CASSGQGAGKLFF. CDR3 nucleotide sequence: TGTGCCAGCAGCGGCCAGGGGGCGGGAAAACTGTTTTTT.

As for this clone: Other DNA variants within this sample encode the same CDR3. The gene calls are TRBV7-2 and TRBJ1-2; no clear D gene. The V end lost 0 bases, the J end lost 7 bases, and 9 bases lay between the germline ends. Per the germline V gene, CDR1 is SGHTA and CDR2 is FQGNSA. The CDR3 extends over 13 amino acids. CDR3 loop: CASSLAGSGGYTF. CDR3 nucleotide sequence: TGTGCCAGCAGCTTAGCCGGGTCGGGTGGCTACACCTTC.

The chain combines TRBV2 with TRBJ2-5; 10 positions match TRBD2. Germline trimming cut 7 bases from V and 5 bases from J; bases unmatched to any gene: 7. Per germline, CDR1 SNHLY and CDR2 FYNNEI. There are 14 residues in the CDR3. CDR3 amino acids: CASTETSGQETQYF. CDR3 DNA: TGTGCCAGCACTGAGACTAGCGGGCAGGAGACCCAGTACTTC.

CDR3: CASSFFWLSSTDTQYF. CDR3 sequence (DNA): TGTGCCAGCAGCTTCTTTTGGCTGTCTAGCACAGATACGCAGTATTTT. The V gene is TRBV5-4, the J gene TRBJ2-3; the D is unclear. V was pared by 2 bases and J by 0 bases, with 13 bases between. CDR3 length: 16 residues. CDR1 is SGHNT, CDR2 YYREEE, per germline (reference sequence).

This chain uses TRBV5-4 with TRBJ1-2, with D tentatively TRBD1 (6 bases). CDR3 length equals 16 residues. V dropped 0 bases and J dropped 7 bases, with 19 bases sitting between them. Germline assignment: CDR1 SGHNT and CDR2 YYREEE (reference sequence). CDR3 DNA: TGTGCCAGCAGCTTGGCACAGGGCGTCCCGAATGGTGGCTACACCTTC. Residues: CASSLAQGVPNGGYTF. The variable domain in full, with the rest retrieved from reference TRBV5-4 and TRBJ1-2, is ETGVTQSPTHLIKTRGQQVTLRCSSQSGHNTVSWYQQALGQGPQFIFQYYREEENGRGNFPPRFSGLQFPNYSSELNVNALELDDSALYLCASSLAQGVPNGGYTFGSGTRLTVV.

The chain combines TRBV27 with TRBJ1-2, with 7 bases aligning to TRBD1. The J segment lost 2 bases and the V segment lost 5 bases, leaving 11 bases of the junction unmatched. Germline loops: CDR1 MNHEY, CDR2 SMNVEV (reference sequence). CDR3 size: 16 residues. CDR3 loop: CASSPTPLGQNYGYTF. The CDR3 bases are TGTGCCAGCAGTCCTACGCCGTTGGGACAGAACTATGGCTACACCTTC.

This chain joins TRBV28 and TRBJ2-7, with D possibly matching TRBD2 (7 bases). Per the germline V gene, CDR1 is MDHEN and CDR2 is SYDVKM. The V gene lost 4 bases and the J gene lost 2 bases, with 18 bases spanning the gap. The CDR3 spans 16 residues. The CDR3 region is CASSSPGGPGPYEQYF. For the CDR3, the DNA is TGTGCCAGCAGTTCCCCCGGGGGGCCAGGGCCCTACGAGCAGTACTTC.

The sample holds a few counts of this clone. The chain carries TRBV27 and TRBJ1-5, with 10 bases lining up with TRBD1. The CDR3 runs 14 residues. J gave up 6 bases and V 5 bases, and 4 bases lay outside the gene matches. Looked up from germline, CDR1 is MNHEY and CDR2 is SMNVEV (reference sequence). The CDR3 nucleotides are TGTGCCAGCAGTGGGGACAGGGGTCGTCAGCCCCAGCATTTT. This translates into CASSGDRGRQPQHF.

The chain has TRBV6-5 and TRBJ1-2; D gene uncertain. Germline lookup yields CDR1 MNHEY and CDR2 SVGAGI. The CDR3 totals 13 residues. Trimming stripped 0 bases from V and 6 bases from J, with 8 bases between. CDR3 sequence reads: CASSYSSQNGYTF. The CDR3 nucleotides are TGTGCCAGCAGTTACTCGTCACAAAATGGCTACACCTTC.

The chain links TRBV13 to TRBJ2-1, with D perhaps matching TRBD2 (5 bases). Looked up from germline, CDR1 is PRHDT and CDR2 is FYEKMQ (reference sequence). Between the trimmed V and J ends, which lost 5 bases and 0 bases, there was a span of 11 bases. This CDR3 comprises 15 residues. CDR3: CASSGESLSYNEQFF. CDR3 bases: TGTGCCAGCAGCGGGGAGTCCCTCTCCTACAATGAGCAGTTCTTC.

The V and J genes are TRBV15 and TRBJ2-7; the match to TRBD2 covers 9 bases. The CDR3 runs 16 residues. Trimming cost V 1 base and J 5 bases; bases outside gene matches: 9. Germline values: CDR1 LNHNV, CDR2 YYDKDF (reference sequence). CDR3 region: CATSRGLGTSTDEQYF. CDR3 DNA sequence: TGTGCCACCAGCAGAGGATTAGGGACTAGCACGGACGAGCAGTACTTC.

The rearrangement joins TRBV9 to TRBJ2-5; 8 bases align to TRBD2. Germline-derived CDR1 and CDR2 are SGDLS and YYNGEE. The CDR3 loop spans 14 amino acids. V dropped 6 bases and J dropped 7; count of bases not matched to a gene: 11. CDR3 residues: CASNPGGSQVTQYF. DNA for the CDR3: TGTGCCAGCAACCCGGGGGGGTCTCAGGTGACCCAGTACTTC.

J is TRBJ2-7 and V is TRBV27, with D tentatively TRBD2 (6 bases). The CDR3 contains 15 residues. Trimming cost V 3 bases and J 1 base, with 13 bases left between them. Germline loops: CDR1 MNHEY, CDR2 SMNVEV (reference sequence). The CDR3 here is CASSLVAGRSYEQYF. The CDR3 bases are TGTGCCAGCAGTTTGGTGGCGGGACGGTCCTACGAGCAGTACTTC.

The chain joins TRBV6-1 to TRBJ2-5; 8 nucleotides match TRBD2. V was pared by 5 bases and J by 5 bases, with 10 bases of the junction left unmatched. Germline loops: CDR1 MNHNS, CDR2 SASEGT. The CDR3 runs to 15 residues. CDR3 in amino acids: CASSNGGVASETQYF. The DNA for the CDR3 is TGTGCCAGCAGTAACGGGGGGGTGGCGTCGGAGACCCAGTACTTC.

Regarding this clone: Other DNA sequences in this sample translate to the same CDR3. The chain links TRBV18 to TRBJ2-7; 9 bases line up with TRBD2. CDR3 length equals 14 residues. Per germline, CDR1 KGHSH and CDR2 LQKENI. V shed 3 bases and J 0 bases; nucleotides not matched to a gene: 0. CDR3 bases: TGTGCCAGCTCACCTAGCGGGAGCTCCTACGAGCAGTACTTC. As protein: CASSPSGSSYEQYF.

The rearrangement uses TRBV7-3 and TRBJ2-7, with TRBD2 matching over 15 bases. Losses at the gene ends were 2 bases for V and 2 bases for J; bases not matched to a gene: 7. There are 18 residues in the CDR3. CDR1 and CDR2 (germline): SGHTA, FQGTGA. CDR3 bases: TGTGCCAGCAGCTTATCGGGACTAGCGGGAGGCCAGGCCTACGAGCAGTACTTC. The encoded protein is CASSLSGLAGGQAYEQYF.

The chain is built from TRBV4-3 and TRBJ1-2; the D is unclear. Germline V gene lookup returns CDR1 LGHNA and CDR2 YSLEER. V was clipped by 0 bases and J by 4 bases, with 12 bases between them. This CDR3 is 15 amino acids long. CDR3 DNA sequence: TGCGCCAGCAGCCAAGATGCCTCCCGGAGCTATGGCTACACCTTC. It codes for CASSQDASRSYGYTF.

CDR3 coding DNA: TGTGCCAGCAGTCGACTAGGCTCTGGAAACACCATATATTTT. The encoded protein is CASSRLGSGNTIYF. V usage is TRBV27 and J usage is TRBJ1-3; D is unresolved. V was clipped by 5 bases and J by 0 bases, with 8 bases between them. The CDR3 loop spans 14 amino acids. Germline V gene data show CDR1 as MNHEY and CDR2 as SMNVEV (reference sequence).

The rearrangement joins TRBV5-1 to TRBJ1-4, with no clear D. Trimming removed 7 bases from V and 0 bases from J, with 10 bases in between. Germline CDR1 and CDR2: SGHRS and YFSETQ. The CDR3 covers 14 residues. The CDR3 loop reads CASGREATNEKLFF. DNA for the CDR3: TGCGCCAGCGGCCGGGAAGCAACTAATGAAAAACTGTTTTTT.

The chain has TRBV6-6 and TRBJ1-3; weak D call: TRBD1 (5 bases). V gave up 6 bases and J gave up 2 bases, with 11 bases separating them. Germline CDR1 MNHNY, CDR2 SVGAGI (reference sequence). This CDR3 has 14 residues. For the CDR3, the DNA is TGTGCCAGCAGCCTCCGGGGGGCTGGAAACACCATATATTTT. It encodes CASSLRGAGNTIYF.